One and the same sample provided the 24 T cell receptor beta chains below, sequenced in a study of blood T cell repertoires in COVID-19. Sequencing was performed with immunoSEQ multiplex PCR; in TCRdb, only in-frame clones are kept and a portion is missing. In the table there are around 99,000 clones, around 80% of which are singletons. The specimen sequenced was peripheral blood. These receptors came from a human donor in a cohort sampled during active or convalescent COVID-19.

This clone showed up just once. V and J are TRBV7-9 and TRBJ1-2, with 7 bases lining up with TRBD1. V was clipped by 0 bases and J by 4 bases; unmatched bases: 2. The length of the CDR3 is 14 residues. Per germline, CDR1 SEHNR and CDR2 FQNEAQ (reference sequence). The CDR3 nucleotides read TGTGCCAGCAGCTTAGCGCGGACAGGCTATGGCTACACCTTC. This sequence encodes CASSLARTGYGYTF.

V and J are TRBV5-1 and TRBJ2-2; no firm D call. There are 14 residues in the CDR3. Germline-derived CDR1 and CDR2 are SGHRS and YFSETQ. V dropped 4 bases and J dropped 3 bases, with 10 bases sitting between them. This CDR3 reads CASSPPTYTGELFF. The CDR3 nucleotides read TGCGCCAGCAGCCCCCCTACCTACACCGGGGAGCTGTTTTTT.

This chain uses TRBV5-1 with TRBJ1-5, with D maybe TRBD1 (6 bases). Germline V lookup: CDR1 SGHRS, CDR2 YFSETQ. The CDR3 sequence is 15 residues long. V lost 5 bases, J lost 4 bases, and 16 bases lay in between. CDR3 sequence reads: CASRQGLSGNQPQHF. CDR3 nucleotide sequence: TGCGCCAGCAGACAGGGTCTTAGTGGGAATCAGCCCCAGCATTTT.

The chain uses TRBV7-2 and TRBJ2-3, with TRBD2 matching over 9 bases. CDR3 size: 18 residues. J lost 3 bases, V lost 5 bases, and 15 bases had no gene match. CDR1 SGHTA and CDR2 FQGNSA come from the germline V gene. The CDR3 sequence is CASSPEREALPYTDTQYF. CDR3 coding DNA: TGTGCCAGCAGCCCCGAGCGGGAGGCCCTCCCTTATACAGATACGCAGTATTTT.

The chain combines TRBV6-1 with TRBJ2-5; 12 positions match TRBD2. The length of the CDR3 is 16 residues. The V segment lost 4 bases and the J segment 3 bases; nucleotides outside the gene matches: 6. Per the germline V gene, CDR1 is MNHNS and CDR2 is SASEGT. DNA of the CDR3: TGTGCCAGCAGTGCGTGGACTAGCGGGACAGAAGAGACCCAGTACTTC. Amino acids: CASSAWTSGTEETQYF.

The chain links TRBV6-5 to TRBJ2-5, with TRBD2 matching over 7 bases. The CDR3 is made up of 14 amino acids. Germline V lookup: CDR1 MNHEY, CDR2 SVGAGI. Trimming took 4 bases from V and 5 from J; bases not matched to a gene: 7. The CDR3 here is CASSWTRRGETQYF. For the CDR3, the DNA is TGTGCCAGCAGTTGGACTAGGCGTGGTGAGACCCAGTACTTC.

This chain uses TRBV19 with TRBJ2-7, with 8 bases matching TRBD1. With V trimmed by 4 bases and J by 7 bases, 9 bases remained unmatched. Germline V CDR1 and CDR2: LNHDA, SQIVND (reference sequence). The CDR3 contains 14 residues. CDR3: CASSNTGQAVEQYF. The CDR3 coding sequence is TGTGCCAGTAGTAACACGGGACAGGCTGTAGAGCAGTACTTC.

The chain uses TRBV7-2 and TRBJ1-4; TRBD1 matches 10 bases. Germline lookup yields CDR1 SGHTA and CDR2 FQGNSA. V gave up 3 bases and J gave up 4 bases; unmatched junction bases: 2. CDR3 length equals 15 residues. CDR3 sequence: CASSFGQGVNEKLFF. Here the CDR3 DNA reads TGTGCCAGCAGCTTTGGACAGGGGGTTAATGAAAAACTGTTTTTT.

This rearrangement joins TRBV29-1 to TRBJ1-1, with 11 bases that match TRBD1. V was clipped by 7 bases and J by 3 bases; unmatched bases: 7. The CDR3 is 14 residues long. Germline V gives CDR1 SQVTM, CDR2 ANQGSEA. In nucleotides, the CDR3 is TGCAGCGCCCGGGACAGGGGGAGTTACACTGAAGCTTTCTTT. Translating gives CSARDRGSYTEAFF.

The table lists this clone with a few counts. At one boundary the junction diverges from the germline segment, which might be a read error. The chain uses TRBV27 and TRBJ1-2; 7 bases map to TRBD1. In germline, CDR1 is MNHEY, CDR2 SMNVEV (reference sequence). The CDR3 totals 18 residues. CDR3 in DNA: TGTGCCAGTAGTTCTAGCCGGTGGGGACAGCTAACAGGCTATGGCTACACCTTC. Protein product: CASSSSRWGQLTGYGYTF.

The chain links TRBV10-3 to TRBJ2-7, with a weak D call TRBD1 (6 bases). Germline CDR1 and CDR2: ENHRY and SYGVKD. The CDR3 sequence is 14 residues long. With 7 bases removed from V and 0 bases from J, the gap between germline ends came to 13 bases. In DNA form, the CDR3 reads TGTGCCATCAAAACAGGGATAGGCTCCTACGAGCAGTACTTC. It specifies CAIKTGIGSYEQYF.

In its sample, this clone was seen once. The DNA of the CDR3 is TGTGCCAGTAGTATAAGAGGCGGACAGGGCAATCAGCCCCAGCATTTT. Residues: CASSIRGGQGNQPQHF. The chain carries TRBV19 and TRBJ1-5; 7 bases fit TRBD1. V lost 2 bases and J lost 2; bases outside the gene matches: 6. In germline, CDR1 is LNHDA, CDR2 SQIVND (reference sequence). CDR3 length: 16 residues.

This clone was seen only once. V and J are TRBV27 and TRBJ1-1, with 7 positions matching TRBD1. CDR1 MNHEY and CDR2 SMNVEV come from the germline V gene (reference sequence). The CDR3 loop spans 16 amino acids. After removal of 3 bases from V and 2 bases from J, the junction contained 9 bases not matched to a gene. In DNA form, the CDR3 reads TGTGCCAGCAGTTTCGCAAACAGGGGCGAAAACACTGAAGCTTTCTTT. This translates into CASSFANRGENTEAFF.

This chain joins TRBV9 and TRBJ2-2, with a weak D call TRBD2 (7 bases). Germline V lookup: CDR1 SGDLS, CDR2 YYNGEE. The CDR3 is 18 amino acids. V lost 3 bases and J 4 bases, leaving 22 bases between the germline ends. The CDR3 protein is CASSATLWGGYGTGELFF. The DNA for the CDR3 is TGTGCCAGCAGCGCCACCCTTTGGGGGGGCTACGGCACCGGGGAGCTGTTTTTT.

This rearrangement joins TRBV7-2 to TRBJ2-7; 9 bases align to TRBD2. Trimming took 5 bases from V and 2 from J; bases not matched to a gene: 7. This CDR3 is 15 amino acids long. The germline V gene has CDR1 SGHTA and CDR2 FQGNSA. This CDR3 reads CASSPDGGGAYEQYF. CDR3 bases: TGTGCCAGCAGCCCCGACGGCGGGGGGGCCTACGAGCAGTACTTC. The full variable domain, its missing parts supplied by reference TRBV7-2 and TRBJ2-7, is GAGVSQSPSNKVTEKGKDVELRCDPISGHTALYWYRQSLGQGLEFLIYFQGNSAPDKSGLPSDRFSAERTGGSVSTLTIQRTQQEDSAVYLCASSPDGGGAYEQYFGPGTRLTVT.

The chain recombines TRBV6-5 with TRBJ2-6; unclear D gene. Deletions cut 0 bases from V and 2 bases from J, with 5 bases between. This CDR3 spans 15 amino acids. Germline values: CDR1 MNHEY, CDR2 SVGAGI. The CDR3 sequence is CASSYSRAGANVLTF. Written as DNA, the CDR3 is TGTGCCAGCAGTTACTCACGGGCTGGGGCCAACGTCCTGACTTTC.

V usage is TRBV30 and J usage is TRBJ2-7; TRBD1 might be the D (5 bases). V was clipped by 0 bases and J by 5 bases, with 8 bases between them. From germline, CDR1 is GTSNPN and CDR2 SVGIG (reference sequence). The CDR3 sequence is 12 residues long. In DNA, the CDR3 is TGTGCCTGGAGTGTACCCAGGGACGAGCAGTACTTC. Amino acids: CAWSVPRDEQYF.

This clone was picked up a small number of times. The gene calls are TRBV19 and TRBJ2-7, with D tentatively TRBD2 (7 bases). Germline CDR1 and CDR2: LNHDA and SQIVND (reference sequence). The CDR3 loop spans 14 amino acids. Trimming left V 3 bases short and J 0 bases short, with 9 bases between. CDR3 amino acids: CASSIRGASYEQYF. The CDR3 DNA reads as TGTGCCAGTAGTATTCGGGGGGCCTCCTACGAGCAGTACTTC. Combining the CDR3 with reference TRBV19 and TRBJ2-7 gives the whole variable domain DGGITQSPKYLFRKEGQNVTLSCEQNLNHDAMYWYRQDPGQGLRLIYYSQIVNDFQKGDIAEGYSVSREKKESFPLTVTSAQKNPTAFYLCASSIRGASYEQYFGPGTRLTVT.

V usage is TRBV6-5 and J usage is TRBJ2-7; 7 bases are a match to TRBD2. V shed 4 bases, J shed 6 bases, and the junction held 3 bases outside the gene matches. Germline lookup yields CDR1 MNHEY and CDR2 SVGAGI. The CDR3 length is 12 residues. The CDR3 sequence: CASSFRGVEQYF. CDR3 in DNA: TGTGCCAGCAGTTTTCGGGGGGTCGAGCAGTACTTC.

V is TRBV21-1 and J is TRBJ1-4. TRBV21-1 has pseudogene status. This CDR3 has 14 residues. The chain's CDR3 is CASASRLANEKLFF. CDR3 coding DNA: TGTGCCAGCGCCTCGAGGTTGGCTAATGAAAAACTGTTTTTT.

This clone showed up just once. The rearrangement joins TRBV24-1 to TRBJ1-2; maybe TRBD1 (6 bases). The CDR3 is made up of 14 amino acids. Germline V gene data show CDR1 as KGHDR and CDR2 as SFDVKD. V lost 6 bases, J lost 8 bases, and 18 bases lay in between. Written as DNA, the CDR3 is TGTGCCACCAGTCGGCAGGGGAGTATGGGAGGCTACACCTTC. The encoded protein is CATSRQGSMGGYTF.

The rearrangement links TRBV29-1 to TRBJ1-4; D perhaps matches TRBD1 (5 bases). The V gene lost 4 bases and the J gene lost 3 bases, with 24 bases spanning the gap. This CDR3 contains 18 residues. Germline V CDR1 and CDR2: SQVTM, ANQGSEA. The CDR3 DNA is TGCAGCGTTGTTACCCAAGGTTTAGGGGTTTCGGCTAATGAAAAACTGTTTTTT. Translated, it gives CSVVTQGLGVSANEKLFF. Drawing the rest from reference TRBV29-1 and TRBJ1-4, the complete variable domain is SAVISQKPSRDICQRGTSLTIQCQVDSQVTMMFWYRQQPGQSLTLIATANQGSEATYESGFVIDKFPISRPNLTFSTLTVSNMSPEDSSIYLCSVVTQGLGVSANEKLFFGSGTQLSVL.

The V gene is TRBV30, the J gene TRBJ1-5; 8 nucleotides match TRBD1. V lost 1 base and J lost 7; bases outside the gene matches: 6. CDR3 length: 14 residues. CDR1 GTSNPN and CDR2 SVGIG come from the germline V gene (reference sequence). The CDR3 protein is CAWSGSRGPQPQHF. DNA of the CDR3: TGTGCCTGGAGTGGGTCCAGGGGGCCACAGCCCCAGCATTTT.

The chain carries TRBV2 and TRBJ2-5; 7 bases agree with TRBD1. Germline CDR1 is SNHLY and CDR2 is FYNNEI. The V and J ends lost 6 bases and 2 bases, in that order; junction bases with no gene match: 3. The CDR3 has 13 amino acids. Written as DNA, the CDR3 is TGTGCCAGCAGGCCGGGACAGCAAGAGACCCAGTACTTC. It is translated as CASRPGQQETQYF.